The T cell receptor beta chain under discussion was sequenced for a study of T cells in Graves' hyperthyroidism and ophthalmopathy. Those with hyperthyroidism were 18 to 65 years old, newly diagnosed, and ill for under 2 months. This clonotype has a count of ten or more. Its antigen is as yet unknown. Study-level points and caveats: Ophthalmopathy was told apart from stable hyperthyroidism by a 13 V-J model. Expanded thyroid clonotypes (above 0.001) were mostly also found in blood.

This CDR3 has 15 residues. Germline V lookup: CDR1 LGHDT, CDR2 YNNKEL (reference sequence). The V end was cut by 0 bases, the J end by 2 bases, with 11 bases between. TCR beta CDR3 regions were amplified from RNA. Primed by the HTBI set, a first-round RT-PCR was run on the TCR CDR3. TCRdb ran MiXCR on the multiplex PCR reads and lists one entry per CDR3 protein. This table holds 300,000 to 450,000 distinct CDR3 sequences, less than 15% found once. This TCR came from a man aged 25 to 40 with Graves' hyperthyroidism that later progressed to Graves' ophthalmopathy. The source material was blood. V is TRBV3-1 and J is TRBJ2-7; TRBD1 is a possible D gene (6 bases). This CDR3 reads CASSQEWDKPYEQYF. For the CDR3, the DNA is TGTGCCAGCAGCCAAGAATGGGACAAGCCCTACGAGCAGTACTTC.